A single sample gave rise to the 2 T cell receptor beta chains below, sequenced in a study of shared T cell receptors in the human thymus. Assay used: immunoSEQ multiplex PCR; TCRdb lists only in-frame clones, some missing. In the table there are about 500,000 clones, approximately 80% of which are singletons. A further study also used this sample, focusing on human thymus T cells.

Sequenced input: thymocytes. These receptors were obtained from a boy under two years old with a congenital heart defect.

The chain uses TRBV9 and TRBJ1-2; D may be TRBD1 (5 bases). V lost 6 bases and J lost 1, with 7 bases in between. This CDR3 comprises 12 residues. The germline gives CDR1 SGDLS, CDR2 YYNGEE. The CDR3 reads CASTQDNYGYTF. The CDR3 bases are TGTGCCAGCACACAGGATAACTATGGCTACACCTTC.

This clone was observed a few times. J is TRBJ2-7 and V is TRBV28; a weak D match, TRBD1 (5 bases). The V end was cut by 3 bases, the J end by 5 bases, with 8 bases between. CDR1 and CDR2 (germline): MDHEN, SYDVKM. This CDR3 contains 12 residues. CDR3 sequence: CASSFLGDEQYF. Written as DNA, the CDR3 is TGTGCCAGCAGTTTTCTAGGGGACGAGCAGTACTTC.